The present T cell receptor beta chain was sequenced within a study of T cells expressing NK-cell markers. This CDR3 is 17 amino acids long. CDR1 is SGHRS, CDR2 YFSETQ, per germline. One entry per CDR3 protein, without DNA, is what TCRdb gives after re-calling the 5' RACE reads. Seen in this sample are about 550,000 distinct CDR3 sequences; the ten most common clones hold around 4%. The sequenced sample consisted of blood T cells: a sorted CD56 or NKG2C T cell subset, CD4+ or CD8+ T cells, or bulk PBMC T cells (not recorded which). The J gene is TRBJ2-1, the V gene TRBV5-1; TCRdb indicates TRBD1, and absent DNA this call remains unverified. The origin of this receptor is a man aged 18 to 29 in good health. The CDR3 here is CASSLGWTGFSYNEQFF.